This T cell receptor (beta chain) was captured by sequencing in a study of vaccination and CD4 T cells after COVID-19. Looking at the study overall: Convalescents were six males and four females, two of them Hispanic.

Of note for this clonotype: Its matching antigen is unknown.

Treatment here: approximately nine-day PBMC culture with coronavirus spike peptide pools or control peptides (ViraFEST assay). Once obtained from cultured CD4+ T cells, the DNA was sequenced using the Oncomine TCR Beta short-read assay. Each CDR3 protein is one row after TCRdb ran MiXCR on the PCR reads. The top ten hold 15% of the sample, which has around 20,000 distinct CDR3 sequences, approximately 30% seen once. Findings of the study overall: Convalescent patients had a median approximately 86% of post-vaccine SARS-CoV-2-reactive clones that were detected only after vaccination, not before it.

J was trimmed by 4 bases and V by 0 bases; bases with no gene match: 2. This CDR3 has 14 residues. The clonotype originates from a human donor with COVID-19. The chain combines TRBV12-3 or TRBV12-4 with TRBJ2-5; TRBD1 matches 7 bases. Sequencing was performed on cultured CD4+ T cells from blood. Written as DNA, the CDR3 is TGTGCCAGCAGTTTAGCAGGGGGCGGAGAGACCCAGTACTTC. Protein: CASSLAGGGETQYF.